This paragraph reports one TCR beta chain. Its antigen remains unidentified. These data originate in a study of T-cell memory formation after mild COVID-19. Overall study: Clustering of TCRs was largely donor specific.

Whole-study results and caveats: CD4/CD8 balance characterized clones contracting day 15 to 85, and CD4+ skew characterized later expanders.

MiXCR was run by TCRdb on the 5' RACE reads, yielding one entry per CDR3 protein. The table shows about 410,000 distinct CDR3 sequences, with roughly 18% occurring only once. Per germline, CDR1 SGHKS and CDR2 YYEKEE (reference sequence). The CDR3 is made up of 14 amino acids. Trimming pared 2 bases from V and 3 bases from J, leaving 11 bases between. This chain connects TRBV5-5 to TRBJ1-1; the D gene is possibly TRBD1 (5 bases). Source material: PBMCs or a T cell subset sorted from them (not recorded which). The TCR comes from a man between 18 and 35 years old who had mild COVID-19 (a few samples of this study predate the infection). Cell type and time point are not known. The CDR3 coding sequence is TGTGCCAGCAGCTTATACAGGAGGGACACTGAAGCTTTCTTT. It encodes CASSLYRRDTEAFF.